One and the same sample provided the 12 T cell receptor beta chains below, sequenced in a study of siplizumab effects on memory and regulatory T cells. This table comes from immunoSEQ multiplex PCR, and its TCRdb copy is limited to in-frame clones, with some not included. The table has some 81,000 clones, 85% to 95% seen once. Sequenced sample: CD8+ T cells sorted from blood. The receptor set was obtained from a human donor in good health.

Only one count was recorded for this clone. One end of the junction fails to match germline, which may point to a read error. The chain has TRBV11-2 and TRBJ1-1, with unresolved D. From germline, CDR1 is SGHAT and CDR2 FQNNGV. The CDR3 loop spans 14 amino acids. The CDR3 spells CASRLAAENTEAFF. CDR3 DNA sequence: TGTGCCAGCAGATTAGCGGCAGAGAACACTGAAGCTTTCTTT.

The chain is built from TRBV7-3 and TRBJ1-1; D might be TRBD1 (6 bases). V was clipped by 3 bases and J by 4 bases, with 9 bases between them. This CDR3 contains 13 residues. Germline V gives CDR1 SGHTA, CDR2 FQGTGA. The CDR3, as DNA: TGTGCCAGCAGCTTGGGGGGGCGCACTGAAGCTTTCTTT. Amino acid sequence: CASSLGGRTEAFF.

The chain couples TRBV7-8 to TRBJ1-4; no clear D. Deletions cut 1 base from V and 0 bases from J, with 9 bases between. There are 16 residues in the CDR3. CDR1 is SGHVS and CDR2 is FQNEAQ in the germline V gene. The CDR3 protein is CASSLVGRTTNEKLFF. CDR3 DNA: TGTGCCAGCAGCTTAGTGGGCAGAACAACTAATGAAAAACTGTTTTTT.

CDR3 sequence: CSVAPRLAAYNEQFF. DNA for the CDR3: TGCAGCGTTGCCCCGCGACTAGCGGCATACAATGAGCAGTTCTTC. V gene TRBV29-1 combines with J gene TRBJ2-1; TRBD2 matches at 9 bases. With 4 bases clipped from V and 4 bases from J, the junction kept 8 bases outside the gene matches. This CDR3 is 15 amino acids long. Germline loops: CDR1 SQVTM, CDR2 ANQGSEA.

The rearrangement joins TRBV10-2 to TRBJ2-6, with D unresolved. The CDR3 length is 17 residues. Trimming left V 6 bases short and J 2 bases short, with 17 bases between. Germline loops: CDR1 WSHSY, CDR2 SAAADI. Here the CDR3 DNA reads TGCGCCAGCAGAGAGACATCCGTCCTCCCTGGGGCCAACGTCCTGACTTTC. Encoded protein: CASRETSVLPGANVLTF.

This chain uses TRBV15 with TRBJ2-1; no clear D gene. Germline CDR1 reads LNHNV; CDR2 reads YYDKDF (reference sequence). The CDR3 contains 16 residues. V lost 2 bases to trimming and J lost 4 bases, with 15 bases between them. The CDR3 region is CATSRQGLALYNEQFF. The CDR3 coding sequence is TGTGCCACCAGCAGACAAGGGTTGGCGCTTTACAATGAGCAGTTCTTC.

This rearrangement joins TRBV14 to TRBJ2-3, with unresolved D. The CDR3 contains 12 residues. Per germline, CDR1 SGHDN and CDR2 FVKESK. The V end was cut by 0 bases, the J end by 4 bases, with 2 bases between. The CDR3 DNA reads TGTGCCAGCAGCCAAGACCCAGATACGCAGTATTTT. It specifies CASSQDPDTQYF. The whole variable domain, filled in from reference TRBV14 and TRBJ2-3, reads EAGVTQFPSHSVIEKGQTVTLRCDPISGHDNLYWYRRVMGKEIKFLLHFVKESKQDESGMPNNRFLAERTGGTYSTLKVQPAELEDSGVYFCASSQDPDTQYFGPGTRLTVL.

This chain joins TRBV7-6 and TRBJ1-4; D is perhaps TRBD1 (5 bases). V lost 5 bases and J lost 7, with 14 bases in between. Germline CDR1 is SGHVS and CDR2 is FNYEAQ. The CDR3 covers 14 residues. CDR3 amino acids: CASSPQTRGEKLFF. CDR3 in DNA: TGTGCCAGCAGCCCGCAGACAAGGGGTGAAAAACTGTTTTTT. Full variable domain (rest looked up from reference TRBV7-6 and TRBJ1-4): GAGVSQSPRYKVTKRGQDVALRCDPISGHVSLYWYRQALGQGPEFLTYFNYEAQQDKSGLPNDRFSAERPEGSISTLTIQRTEQRDSAMYRCASSPQTRGEKLFFGSGTQLSVL.

The genes are TRBV5-8 and TRBJ2-7, with D uncertain. This CDR3 contains 15 residues. V was clipped by 0 bases and J by 0 bases, with 10 bases between them. Germline CDR1 is SGHTS and CDR2 is YDEGEE. The DNA of the CDR3 is TGTGCCAGCAGCTTGGGACGGCTACACTCCTACGAGCAGTACTTC. Translating it yields CASSLGRLHSYEQYF.

This rearrangement joins TRBV19 to TRBJ2-3; 8 bases match TRBD2. The ends lost 4 bases at V and 4 bases at J; junction bases unmatched: 7. In germline, CDR1 is LNHDA, CDR2 SQIVND (reference sequence). The length of the CDR3 is 15 residues. CDR3 sequence reads: CASSSWTSLADTQYF. The CDR3, as DNA: TGTGCCAGTAGTAGCTGGACTAGCCTCGCAGATACGCAGTATTTT.

The V gene is TRBV27, the J gene TRBJ2-1; 9 bases agree with TRBD2. Germline loops: CDR1 MNHEY, CDR2 SMNVEV (reference sequence). CDR3 length: 16 residues. The V and J ends lost 7 bases and 0 bases, in that order; junction bases with no gene match: 7. CDR3 sequence (DNA): TGTGCCAGCACCCTAGCGGGGACGAGCTCCTACAATGAGCAGTTCTTC. Translation: CASTLAGTSSYNEQFF.

About this clone: The sample contains more than one DNA sequence encoding this CDR3. The V and J genes are TRBV7-9 and TRBJ2-7; TRBD1 is a possible D gene (5 bases). Deletions cut 3 bases from V and 3 bases from J, with 6 bases between. Germline-derived CDR1 and CDR2 are SEHNR and FQNEAQ (reference sequence). This CDR3 has 12 residues. CDR3 region: CASSFQGYEQYF. The CDR3 DNA reads as TGTGCCAGCAGCTTTCAGGGCTACGAGCAGTACTTC.